This T cell receptor (beta chain) was captured by sequencing in a study of cytomegalovirus exposure and HLA in healthy donors. The PCR made use of 60 Vbeta and 13 Jbeta primers. Clones were read by immunoSEQ multiplex PCR, and TCRdb kept only the in-frame ones, dropping some. Here the sample spans 120,000 or so clones, less than 85% being singletons. Points on this clone: As yet, its antigen is unknown.

Overall study findings and caveats: It was likely that a cluster of highly shared sequence variants was a sequencing artifact. A later analysis found common viral pathogens apparently linked to several of the most significant clusters.

The donors (healthy individuals) were bone marrow donors. Specimen: PBMCs. The source of this sequence is a man aged 30-40 years in good health and CMV-seronegative.

The CDR3 protein is CASSITETSYNEQFF. The CDR3, as DNA: TGTGCCAGTAGTATTACCGAAACTAGTTACAATGAGCAGTTCTTC. The chain joins TRBV19 to TRBJ2-1, with D maybe TRBD2 (5 bases). The germline CDR1 and CDR2 sequences are LNHDA and SQIVND (reference sequence). The ends were cut back, 3 bases at V and 4 bases at J, with 13 bases in the middle. This CDR3 region has 15 residues.